What follows are 5 T cell receptor beta chains derived from one specimen sequenced in a study of blood T cell repertoires in COVID-19. Libraries were prepared by immunoSEQ multiplex PCR; TCRdb keeps only in-frame clonotypes and omits some of them. The sample has some 310,000 clones, around nine tenths seen once; the top ten hold roughly a tenth. Sample: PBMCs or T cells enriched from blood (not recorded which). The receptors were sampled from a woman younger than 45 who had recovered from COVID-19.

The CDR3 reads CASSPSGSRSYNEQFF. Written as DNA, the CDR3 is TGTGCCAGCAGCCCTAGCGGGAGCCGGTCTTACAATGAGCAGTTCTTC. The chain employs TRBV7-9 and TRBJ2-1; 10 bases fit TRBD2. V was clipped by 5 bases and J by 4 bases; unmatched bases: 8. Looked up from germline, CDR1 is SEHNR and CDR2 is FQNEAQ (reference sequence). The CDR3 totals 16 residues.

This chain joins TRBV5-1 and TRBJ1-2; TRBD1 is a possible D gene (5 bases). CDR1 and CDR2 (germline): SGHRS, YFSETQ. The CDR3 has 16 amino acids. Trimming removed 4 bases at V and 0 bases at J, with 16 bases between. The DNA of the CDR3 is TGCGCCAGCAGCCTCAGGGCACCGTCCGCTAACTATGGCTACACCTTC. Its translation: CASSLRAPSANYGYTF.

Only a few counts were recorded for this clone. This sequence joins TRBV27 and TRBJ1-1; TRBD1 matches 9 bases. This CDR3 contains 15 residues. Trimming cost V 7 bases and J 3 bases; bases outside gene matches: 9. Germline values: CDR1 MNHEY, CDR2 SMNVEV (reference sequence). The DNA for the CDR3 is TGTGCCAGCACCCCTGGGACAGGGTGGTACACTGAAGCTTTCTTT. Protein sequence: CASTPGTGWYTEAFF.

This clone appeared once. The chain carries TRBV6-5 and TRBJ2-1; TRBD2 agrees at 11 bases. The CDR3 covers 15 residues. J lost 14 bases, V lost 5 bases, and 14 bases had no gene match. Germline CDR1 MNHEY, CDR2 SVGAGI. The CDR3 region has the DNA TGTGCCAGCAGTCCCACGTCAACTAGCGGGAGAGGAGAGTTCTTC. This encodes CASSPTSTSGRGEFF.

This clone has more than one count but fewer than ten. This chain uses TRBV27 with TRBJ2-3; D is unresolved. From germline, CDR1 is MNHEY and CDR2 SMNVEV (reference sequence). With 3 bases removed from V and 4 bases from J, the gap between germline ends came to 8 bases. The CDR3 runs to 13 residues. The CDR3 protein is CASSFSRADTQYF. DNA for the CDR3: TGTGCCAGCAGTTTCTCCCGGGCAGATACGCAGTATTTT.